This T cell receptor beta chain was obtained from a study of CD8+CD57+ T cells in acquired aplastic anemia. Study-wide points: Significance was not reached for CD8+ Simpson's diversity between patients and controls. Patients and controls had in common some 30 CD8+ CDR3 sequences.

This clonotype was recorded many times. Its cognate antigen is unknown. Trimming cost V 7 bases and J 7 bases, with 20 bases left between them. The CDR3 contains 15 residues. Per germline, CDR1 SNHLY and CDR2 FYNNEI. Genomic DNA templated the TCR beta VDJ and CDR3 profiling. Each CDR3 protein gets one entry after TCRdb re-called the reads with MiXCR. The sample yields 150,000 to 200,000 distinct CDR3 sequences, roughly 43% seen once. For sequencing, patients were chosen who had shown expansion of CD8+CD57+ cells by flow cytometry. No patient had been given any therapy when blood was sampled. This chain joins TRBV2 and TRBJ1-5; TRBD1 is a possible D gene (5 bases). The source material was sorted CD4+, CD8+, or CD8+CD57+ T cells (not recorded which) from PBMCs. This TCR was recovered from a human donor with aplastic anemia. The chain's CDR3 is CASMRARGPAQPQHF. The CDR3 DNA is TGTGCCAGCATGAGGGCGAGGGGCCCGGCACAGCCCCAGCATTTT.